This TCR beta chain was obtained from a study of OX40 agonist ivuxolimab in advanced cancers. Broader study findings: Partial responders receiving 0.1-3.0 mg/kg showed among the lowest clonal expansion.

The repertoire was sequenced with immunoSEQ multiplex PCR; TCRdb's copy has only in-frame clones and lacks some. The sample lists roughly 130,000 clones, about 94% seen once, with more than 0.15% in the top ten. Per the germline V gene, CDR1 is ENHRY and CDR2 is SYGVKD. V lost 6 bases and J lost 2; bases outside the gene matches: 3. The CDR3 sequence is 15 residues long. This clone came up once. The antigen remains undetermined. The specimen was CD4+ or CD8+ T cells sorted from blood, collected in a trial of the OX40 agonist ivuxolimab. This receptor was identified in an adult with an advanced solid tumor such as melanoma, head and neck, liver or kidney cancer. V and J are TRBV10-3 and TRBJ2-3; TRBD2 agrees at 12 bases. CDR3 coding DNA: TGTGCCATCAGCGGACTAGCGGGGATCACAGATACGCAGTATTTT. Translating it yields CAISGLAGITDTQYF.